A single sample gave rise to the 15 T cell receptor beta chains below, sequenced in a study of T cell responses to AZD1222 COVID-19 vaccine. TCRdb's table, derived via immunoSEQ multiplex PCR, lists solely in-frame clones and lacks some. The sample has over 150,000 clones, approximately 88% seen once; the top ten hold roughly 4.3%. The sequenced sample was peripheral blood, obtained 28 days after the second AZD1222 dose. The source is an adult who received the AZD1222 COVID-19 vaccine.

The rearrangement uses TRBV5-1 and TRBJ1-6; D is perhaps TRBD1 (5 bases). V gave up 3 bases and J gave up 7 bases, with 17 bases separating them. This CDR3 has 16 residues. Per germline, CDR1 SGHRS and CDR2 YFSETQ. The CDR3 loop reads CASSSLGTPENSPLHF. The CDR3 nucleotides read TGCGCCAGCAGCTCCCTAGGGACCCCAGAGAATTCACCCCTCCACTTT.

The J gene is TRBJ2-3, the V gene TRBV11-3; 11 bases line up with TRBD2. The CDR3 covers 16 residues. With 5 bases clipped from V and 2 bases from J, the junction kept 6 bases outside the gene matches. Germline V CDR1 and CDR2: SGHNT, YENEEA. As DNA, the CDR3 is TGTGCCAGCAGCCTGGGACTAGCGGCCTCCACAGATACGCAGTATTTT. This codes for CASSLGLAASTDTQYF. The full variable domain, its missing parts supplied by reference TRBV11-3 and TRBJ2-3, is EAGVVQSPRYKIIEKKQPVAFWCNPISGHNTLYWYLQNLGQGPELLIRYENEEAVDDSQLPKDRFSAERLKGVDSTLKIQPAELGDSAVYLCASSLGLAASTDTQYFGPGTRLTVL.

This sequence joins TRBV2 and TRBJ2-1; a possible D gene is TRBD2 (6 bases). From germline, CDR1 is SNHLY and CDR2 FYNNEI. V was trimmed by 8 bases and J by 8 bases, leaving 19 bases between them. The CDR3 consists of 14 residues. The CDR3 sequence: CASSERVGGDEQFF. As DNA, the CDR3 is TGTGCCAGCTCAGAGCGAGTGGGGGGTGATGAGCAGTTCTTC.

CDR3 nucleotide sequence: TGTGCCAGCAGAAGGACTAGCGGGGAGTCAGATACGCAGTATTTT. Its protein product is CASRRTSGESDTQYF. The chain carries TRBV2 and TRBJ2-3, with 12 bases fitting TRBD2. Germline V CDR1 and CDR2: SNHLY, FYNNEI. This CDR3 spans 15 amino acids. V shed 6 bases and J 4 bases; nucleotides not matched to a gene: 5.

The rearrangement uses TRBV6-6 and TRBJ1-1; D possibly corresponds to TRBD1 (6 bases). CDR1 MNHNY and CDR2 SVGAGI come from the germline V gene (reference sequence). The CDR3 is 14 residues long. V was clipped by 5 bases and J by 4 bases, with 14 bases between them. As DNA, the CDR3 is TGTGCCAGCAGTCCGGGACACGGGAGCACTGAAGCTTTCTTT. Protein: CASSPGHGSTEAFF.

This rearrangement joins TRBV6-1 to TRBJ1-2; D gene uncertain. The CDR3 consists of 14 residues. V was trimmed by 5 bases and J by 3 bases, leaving 13 bases between them. The germline CDR1 and CDR2 sequences are MNHNS and SASEGT. CDR3 DNA sequence: TGTGCCAGCAGTTTTAGGCAGGACGACTATGGCTACACCTTC. Translated: CASSFRQDDYGYTF.

V gene TRBV29-1 combines with J gene TRBJ1-1, with D unclear. Looked up from germline, CDR1 is SQVTM and CDR2 is ANQGSEA. The CDR3 has 11 amino acids. The V end was cut by 6 bases, the J end by 6 bases, with 11 bases between. CDR3 loop: CSVWLFPEAFF. The DNA of the CDR3 is TGCAGCGTATGGTTATTCCCTGAAGCTTTCTTT.

The V gene is TRBV5-1, the J gene TRBJ1-1; a weak D match, TRBD1 (5 bases). The CDR3 loop spans 16 amino acids. Trimming removed 1 base at V and 1 base at J, with 14 bases between. Germline-derived CDR1 and CDR2 are SGHRS and YFSETQ. The CDR3 loop is CASSLMSGIQNTEAFF. The CDR3 nucleotides read TGCGCCAGCAGCTTGATGTCAGGGATCCAGAACACTGAAGCTTTCTTT.

The chain joins TRBV5-6 to TRBJ1-3, with D unresolved. Germline-derived CDR1 and CDR2 are SGHDT and YYEEEE. The CDR3 totals 13 residues. Trimming took off 3 bases at V and 4 bases at J, with 8 bases between the two ends. The CDR3 loop reads CASSWEGGNTIYF. The DNA of the CDR3 is TGTGCCAGCAGCTGGGAAGGGGGAAACACCATATATTTT.

This clone was observed a few times. The gene calls are TRBV7-9 and TRBJ2-3; 13 nucleotides agree with TRBD2. CDR3 length: 17 amino acids. The germline gives CDR1 SEHNR, CDR2 FQNEAQ (reference sequence). Unmatched junction bases numbered 7, after V lost 7 bases and J lost 0 bases. The chain's CDR3 is CASTKTSGGTSTDTQYF. In DNA form, the CDR3 reads TGTGCCAGCACTAAGACTAGCGGGGGGACTAGCACAGATACGCAGTATTTT. The complete variable domain, with remaining parts taken from reference TRBV7-9 and TRBJ2-3, reads DTGVSQNPRHKITKRGQNVTFRCDPISEHNRLYWYRQTLGQGPEFLTYFQNEAQLEKSRLLSDRFSAERPKGSFSTLEIQRTEQGDSAMYLCASTKTSGGTSTDTQYFGPGTRLTVL.

The rearrangement links TRBV18 to TRBJ2-2, with 11 bases matching TRBD1. V shed 1 base, J shed 3 bases, and the junction held 10 bases outside the gene matches. The CDR3 is 19 amino acids. The germline gives CDR1 KGHSH, CDR2 LQKENI. The CDR3 nucleotides are TGTGCCAGCTCACCACGGATTTCGGGACAGGGGGTGGACACCGGGGAGCTGTTTTTT. This codes for CASSPRISGQGVDTGELFF.

The chain's CDR3 is CASSIRAGLNTEAFF. Written as DNA, the CDR3 is TGTGCCAGTAGTATACGGGCAGGGCTGAACACTGAAGCTTTCTTT. The V call is TRBV19, the J call TRBJ1-1; a weak D match, TRBD1 (5 bases). The CDR3 covers 15 residues. Per germline, CDR1 LNHDA and CDR2 SQIVND (reference sequence). V was shortened by 2 bases and J by 0 bases, with 10 bases between the two germline ends.

The chain uses TRBV12-3 or TRBV12-4 and TRBJ1-1; 10 bases are a match to TRBD1. Unmatched junction bases numbered 5, after V lost 8 bases and J lost 5 bases. The CDR3 runs 13 residues. This CDR3 is CASWGQGLTEAFF. CDR3 DNA sequence: TGTGCCAGCTGGGGACAGGGGTTGACTGAAGCTTTCTTT.

The chain employs TRBV7-2 and TRBJ1-2; no definite D call. Germline assignment: CDR1 SGHTA and CDR2 FQGNSA. Trimming pared 5 bases from V and 5 bases from J, leaving 9 bases between. The CDR3 totals 12 residues. The CDR3 DNA sequence: TGTGCCAGCAGCCGAAGACCTTATGGCTACACCTTC. Amino acid sequence: CASSRRPYGYTF.

V is TRBV2 and J is TRBJ2-5; D remains unclear. The V and J ends lost 6 bases and 2 bases respectively, with 10 bases between them. Germline V gene sequence: CDR1 SNHLY, CDR2 FYNNEI. This CDR3 has 13 residues. In DNA form, the CDR3 reads TGTGCCAGCAGCGGACGAGAACAAGAGACCCAGTACTTC. Translating it yields CASSGREQETQYF.